These 11 T cell receptor beta chains originate from one sample sequenced in a study of Graves' ophthalmopathy and Graves' hyperthyroidism. RNA transcripts provided the template for amplifying TCR beta CDR3 regions. An initial RT-PCR round employing HTBI primers preceded a second-round multiplex PCR. TCRdb redid the calling of the multiplex PCR reads with MiXCR, one entry per CDR3 protein. The repertoire has some 750,000 distinct CDR3 sequences, roughly two fifths of them found once; the top ten carry roughly 45%. The sequencing sample was made of peripheral blood. These receptors were taken from an adult man with Graves' ophthalmopathy.

The count of this clonotype is one. The rearrangement joins TRBV6-5 to TRBJ2-7; 8 positions agree with TRBD1. CDR1 and CDR2 from the germline V gene are MNHEY and SVGAGI. This CDR3 contains 16 residues. Germline trimming cut 0 bases from V and 0 bases from J; bases unmatched to any gene: 4. The CDR3 region is CASSYSGRGLSYEQYF. Here the CDR3 DNA reads TGTGCCAGCAGTTACTCGGGCAGGGGGCTCTCCTACGAGCAGTACTTC.

CDR3 sequence (DNA): TGTGCCAGCAGCTCGACCTTGGGGGGGGACGAGCAGTACTTC. Protein: CASSSTLGGDEQYF. The chain carries TRBV9 and TRBJ2-7; 7 positions match TRBD2. Germline assignment: CDR1 SGDLS and CDR2 YYNGEE. V dropped 4 bases and J dropped 5; count of bases not matched to a gene: 9. The length of the CDR3 is 14 residues.

This clonotype was recorded a few times. The CDR3: CASSQGEGPRKETQYF. CDR3 DNA sequence: TGTGCCAGCAGCCAAGGAGAAGGACCCCGGAAGGAGACCCAGTACTTC. The chain is built from TRBV14 and TRBJ2-5; no definite D call. The CDR3 contains 16 residues. V gave up 1 base and J gave up 5 bases, with 17 bases separating them. From germline, CDR1 is SGHDN and CDR2 FVKESK.

This clonotype has a count of ten or more. The junction differs from germline at one of its ends, possibly a read error. The chain couples TRBV7-7 to TRBJ1-3; a weak D match, TRBD1 (5 bases). Germline CDR1 reads SSHAT; CDR2 reads FNYEAQ (reference sequence). The CDR3 runs 15 residues. CDR3 sequence reads: CASSPGRNSGNTIYF. The CDR3 region has the DNA TGTGCTAGCAGCCCGGGACGGAACTCTGGAAACACCATATATTTT. The whole variable domain, remainder taken from reference TRBV7-7 and TRBJ1-3, is GAGVSQSPRYKVTKRGQDVTLRCDPISSHATLYWYQQALGQGPEFLTYFNYEAQPDKSGLPSDRFSAERPEGSISTLTIQRTEQRDSAMYRCASSPGRNSGNTIYFGEGSWLTVV.

V usage is TRBV14 and J usage is TRBJ1-2, with TRBD1 as a possible D gene (5 bases). Germline CDR1 and CDR2: SGHDN and FVKESK. The CDR3 loop spans 14 amino acids. Trimming removed 1 base from V and 8 bases from J, with 14 bases in between. CDR3 nucleotide sequence: TGTGCCAGCAGCCAAGTACGGTCAGGGAGAGGCTACACCTTC. Protein: CASSQVRSGRGYTF.

This clonotype was observed at least ten times. The chain carries TRBV7-9 and TRBJ1-1, with D unresolved. V was trimmed by 6 bases and J by 1 base, leaving 12 bases between them. This CDR3 spans 14 amino acids. Looked up from germline, CDR1 is SEHNR and CDR2 is FQNEAQ (reference sequence). The CDR3 loop is CASSMKIRNTEAFF. The CDR3 coding sequence is TGTGCCAGCAGTATGAAAATTAGGAACACTGAAGCTTTCTTT.

Only a few counts were recorded for this clonotype. This sequence joins TRBV11-2 and TRBJ2-2, with D possibly called TRBD1 or TRBD2 (5 bases each). The germline V gene has CDR1 SGHAT and CDR2 FQNNGV. V was trimmed by 5 bases and J by 0 bases, leaving 13 bases between them. CDR3 length: 16 residues. CDR3 sequence: CASSTWDGANTGELFF. The CDR3 bases are TGTGCCAGCAGCACATGGGACGGAGCGAACACCGGGGAGCTGTTTTTT.

The chain employs TRBV4-2 and TRBJ2-5, with D perhaps matching TRBD1 (6 bases). This CDR3 is built from 15 residues. Trimming removed 0 bases at V and 1 base at J, with 9 bases between. The germline V gene encodes CDR1 LGHNA and CDR2 YNFKEQ. This CDR3 reads CASSQDLDSQETQYF. The CDR3 coding sequence is TGTGCCAGCAGCCAAGATTTGGACAGCCAAGAGACCCAGTACTTC.

This clonotype has at least ten counts. The chain is built from TRBV15 and TRBJ1-4; D not resolved. Per germline, CDR1 LNHNV and CDR2 YYDKDF (reference sequence). The V and J ends lost 1 base and 8 bases respectively, with 14 bases between them. The CDR3 loop spans 15 amino acids. In nucleotides, the CDR3 is TGTGCCACCAGCAGAGTGATGTTCCGACCAGAAAAACTGTTTTTT. It translates to CATSRVMFRPEKLFF. Drawing the rest from reference TRBV15 and TRBJ1-4, the complete variable domain is DAMVIQNPRYQVTQFGKPVTLSCSQTLNHNVMYWYQQKSSQAPKLLFHYYDKDFNNEADTPDNFQSRRPNTSFCFLDIRSPGLGDTAMYLCATSRVMFRPEKLFFGSGTQLSVL.

This clonotype showed up many times. A junction end diverges from the germline sequence, so it may reflect a read error. The chain carries TRBV6-5 and TRBJ1-1, with D uncertain. This CDR3 has 13 residues. Germline assignment: CDR1 MNHEY and CDR2 SVGAGI. CDR3 sequence: CASRRTVNTEAFF. The CDR3 nucleotides read TGCGCCAGCAGAAGGACGGTGAACACTGAAGCTTTCTTT.

This clonotype was picked up one time. The chain couples TRBV11-1 to TRBJ2-5; the match to TRBD2 covers 9 bases. V lost 2 bases and J lost 1; bases outside the gene matches: 8. CDR1 SGHAT and CDR2 FQDESV come from the germline V gene (reference sequence). The CDR3 length is 17 residues. The CDR3 here is CASSLSGRGGPQETQYF. In nucleotides, the CDR3 is TGTGCCAGCAGCTTAAGTGGGCGGGGGGGTCCCCAAGAGACCCAGTACTTC.